Sequencing of this TCR beta chain was carried out in a study of blood T cells in healthy people across ages. The overall study: About one barcoded beta molecule per two T cells was captured by template switching.

This clonotype has a handful of counts. Its antigen is unknown. General study findings and limits: A roughly linear age-dependent decrease characterized TCR beta diversity per million T cells.

Through a sample-barcoded 5' primer and a J-beta primer mix, a second PCR was run for about 7 to 12 cycles. One entry per CDR3 protein results from TCRdb running MiXCR on the 5' RACE reads. The sample shows under 2 million distinct CDR3 sequences, approximately 32% of them seen only once. The sequence derives from a woman aged 25 to 45 in good health. The sample consisted of blood.

Written as DNA, the CDR3 is TGTGCCAGACCGGACAGCTACGGCTACACCTTC. The encoded protein is CARPDSYGYTF. The chain joins TRBV28 to TRBJ1-2; possibly TRBD1 for D (6 bases). CDR1 is MDHEN and CDR2 is SYDVKM in the germline V gene. V shed 9 bases and J shed 8 bases, with 13 bases lying between them. This CDR3 has 11 amino acids.